The 17 T cell receptor beta chains in this list originate from one sample, sequenced in a study of human T cells and chemical hapten exposure. TCRdb analysed the RACE reads with MiXCR anew, one entry per CDR3 protein. The table shows some 89,000 distinct CDR3 sequences, with roughly 10% occurring only once. Noted time point: patch test 2, 6 weeks after DPC sensitization. The treatment is: therapeutic diphenylcyclopropenone sensitization with weekly scalp DPC. The sample consisted of whole blood, taken in connection with sensitization to the hapten diphenylcyclopropenone (DPC). These TCRs come from a woman aged 30 to 39 with alopecia areata. Some clones in this sample may be carry-over from other donors' samples.

This clonotype was counted ten times or more. The rearrangement joins TRBV13 to TRBJ1-1, with D unclear. This CDR3 comprises 16 residues. V gave up 4 bases and J gave up 1 base, with 16 bases separating them. The germline V gene encodes CDR1 PRHDT and CDR2 FYEKMQ (reference sequence). CDR3 in DNA: TGTGCCAGCAGCTCCTCCGGACGGCTCTGGAACACTGAAGCTTTCTTT. Translated: CASSSSGRLWNTEAFF.

This clonotype appeared many times. The chain couples TRBV29-1 to TRBJ2-1; 10 positions match TRBD2. This CDR3 has 15 amino acids. V was pared by 3 bases and J by 9 bases, with 11 bases of the junction left unmatched. Germline V gives CDR1 SQVTM, CDR2 ANQGSEA. The CDR3 bases are TGCAGCGTTGATGCTAGCGGGAGTCGTACTGGTGAGCAGTTCTTC. Translated: CSVDASGSRTGEQFF.

This clonotype was counted at least ten times. This rearrangement joins TRBV3-1 to TRBJ2-1, with 11 bases lining up with TRBD2. Germline V gene sequence: CDR1 LGHDT, CDR2 YNNKEL (reference sequence). This CDR3 is built from 17 residues. Trimming removed 1 base from V and 7 bases from J; junction bases left unmatched: 9. The CDR3 here is CASSQVTSGGPLNEQFF. CDR3 in DNA: TGTGCCAGCAGCCAAGTCACTAGCGGGGGCCCTTTGAATGAGCAGTTCTTC.

This clonotype was detected ten times or more. The chain joins TRBV4-3 to TRBJ2-7, with a possible D match to TRBD2 (6 bases). The germline V and J ends were trimmed by 0 bases and 6 bases, with 18 bases remaining between them. The CDR3 covers 16 residues. The germline V gene encodes CDR1 LGHNA and CDR2 YSLEER. Here the CDR3 DNA reads TGCGCCAGCAGCCAAGATCTGGCGGGACCCAGTGTCGAGCAGTACTTC. This translates into CASSQDLAGPSVEQYF.

This clonotype came up many times. V usage is TRBV29-1 and J usage is TRBJ2-4, with D perhaps TRBD1 (5 bases). Trimming took off 2 bases at V and 3 bases at J, with 17 bases between the two ends. The CDR3 has 16 residues. Germline lookup yields CDR1 SQVTM and CDR2 ANQGSEA. CDR3: CSVESYDSRGKNIQYF. DNA of the CDR3: TGCAGCGTTGAATCCTATGACAGTCGCGGCAAAAACATTCAGTACTTC. Drawing the rest from reference TRBV29-1 and TRBJ2-4, the complete variable domain is SAVISQKPSRDICQRGTSLTIQCQVDSQVTMMFWYRQQPGQSLTLIATANQGSEATYESGFVIDKFPISRPNLTFSTLTVSNMSPEDSSIYLCSVESYDSRGKNIQYFGAGTRLSVL.

This chain links TRBV7-9 with TRBJ2-5; D could derive from TRBD1 or TRBD2 (5 bases each). The CDR3 runs to 12 residues. V was cut by 4 bases and J by 3 bases, with 6 bases left in between. The V gene's germline CDR1 is SEHNR and CDR2 FQNEAQ (reference sequence). The CDR3 here is CASSWGKETQYF. The CDR3 DNA reads TGTGCCAGCAGCTGGGGGAAAGAGACCCAGTACTTC.

This clonotype was counted ten times or more. The chain carries TRBV2 and TRBJ2-6; D is ambiguous. The CDR3 has 13 residues. Trimming took off 2 bases at V and 9 bases at J, with 8 bases between the two ends. CDR1 SNHLY and CDR2 FYNNEI come from the germline V gene. CDR3 sequence reads: CASSERILNVLTF. The CDR3 bases are TGTGCCAGCAGTGAAAGGATTCTCAACGTCCTGACTTTC.

This clonotype has a count of ten or more. This sequence joins TRBV20-1 and TRBJ2-2; D gene uncertain. Trimming took 2 bases from V and 6 from J, leaving 13 bases between them. Germline V gene sequence: CDR1 DFQATT, CDR2 SNEGSKA (reference sequence). The CDR3 runs 14 residues. CDR3 amino acids: CSARSIEPAGELFF. CDR3 nucleotides: TGCAGTGCTAGATCCATCGAGCCAGCCGGGGAGCTGTTTTTT.

This clonotype came up a few times. V usage is TRBV24-1 and J usage is TRBJ2-7; D is possibly TRBD2 (6 bases). V gave up 4 bases and J gave up 3 bases, with 12 bases separating them. CDR1 is KGHDR and CDR2 is SFDVKD in the germline V gene. CDR3 length: 14 amino acids. CDR3 residues: CATSEAGRDYEQYF. CDR3 bases: TGTGCCACCAGTGAGGCCGGGAGAGACTACGAGCAGTACTTC.

This clonotype was observed at least ten times. V gene TRBV29-1 combines with J gene TRBJ2-1, with a possible D match to TRBD1 (6 bases). CDR3 length: 14 residues. V lost 4 bases and J 7 bases, leaving 17 bases between the germline ends. Germline V gene lookup returns CDR1 SQVTM and CDR2 ANQGSEA. The CDR3 region is CSVARQAQGNEQFF. CDR3 nucleotide sequence: TGCAGCGTTGCGAGACAGGCCCAAGGGAATGAGCAGTTCTTC.

This clonotype was recorded a few times. The rearrangement uses TRBV4-3 and TRBJ2-3; 9 bases are a match to TRBD1. The CDR3 loop spans 15 amino acids. V lost 1 base and J lost 9; bases outside the gene matches: 8. Germline-derived CDR1 and CDR2 are LGHNA and YSLEER. The CDR3, as DNA: TGCGCCAGCAGCCAAGCCGGGACAGGGAGGAACACGCAGTATTTT. Amino acid sequence: CASSQAGTGRNTQYF.

This clonotype was found many times. V gene TRBV6-2 or TRBV6-3 combines with J gene TRBJ1-1, with 7 bases identical to TRBD1. The CDR3 extends over 13 amino acids. The germline V gene encodes CDR1 MNHEY and CDR2 SVGEGT. V lost 6 bases and J lost 8; bases outside the gene matches: 9. CDR3 region: CASRRTGEGEAFF. In DNA form, the CDR3 reads TGTGCCAGCAGACGAACAGGGGAGGGCGAAGCTTTCTTT.

This clonotype came up a few times. The chain has TRBV15 and TRBJ1-1, with no clear D. Between the trimmed V and J ends, which lost 2 bases and 0 bases, there was a span of 7 bases. The CDR3 has 14 residues. Germline values: CDR1 LNHNV, CDR2 YYDKDF (reference sequence). The CDR3 sequence is CATSRQSVNTEAFF. The CDR3 DNA follows: TGTGCCACCAGCAGACAGTCTGTGAACACTGAAGCTTTCTTT.

This clonotype was seen ten or more times. The chain has TRBV7-2 and TRBJ1-1, with D unclear. V lost 4 bases to trimming and J lost 5 bases, with 11 bases between them. The CDR3 consists of 13 residues. CDR1 is SGHTA, CDR2 FQGNSA, per germline. The CDR3, as DNA: TGTGCCAGCAGCTCGGGATATCGGACTGAAGCTTTCTTT. This sequence encodes CASSSGYRTEAFF.

The J gene is TRBJ1-2, the V gene TRBV6-5; D ambiguous. This CDR3 is built from 15 residues. CDR1 and CDR2 from the germline V gene are MNHEY and SVGAGI. V dropped 0 bases and J dropped 7 bases, with 15 bases sitting between them. The CDR3 loop is CASSYSSSPTGGYTF. The CDR3 bases are TGTGCCAGCAGTTACTCGAGTTCCCCAACCGGTGGCTACACCTTC.

This clonotype was counted ten times or more. V gene TRBV5-1 combines with J gene TRBJ1-4; no clear D gene. With 4 bases removed from V and 0 bases from J, the gap between germline ends came to 7 bases. The CDR3 length is 14 residues. The germline V gene encodes CDR1 SGHRS and CDR2 YFSETQ. The CDR3 sequence: CASSQSTTNEKLFF. The CDR3, as DNA: TGCGCCAGCAGCCAAAGTACAACTAATGAAAAACTGTTTTTT.

A note on this clonotype: Possible read error: a much larger clone is one base away. No conserved phenylalanine or tryptophan ends this CDR3, so it is likely a read error. The DNA is omitted, as the CDR3 cannot be located on it reliably, and the CDR3 follows TCRdb's listing. This chain connects TRBV3-2 to TRBJ2-1; TRBD2, the table's D call, lacks a check against the DNA. TRBV3-2 is classified as a pseudogene. From its first to its last residue, the CDR3 has 15 amino acids. CDR3 sequence: CASSNRDYHYNEQFL.